This T cell receptor beta chain was retrieved from a study of patients and donors after allogeneic stem cell transplantation. The CDR3 totals 18 residues. V was pared by 5 bases and J by 0 bases, with 14 bases of the junction left unmatched. Germline V gene data show CDR1 as SGHRS and CDR2 as YFSETQ. In TCRdb, the RT-PCR reads were re-called with MiXCR into one record per CDR3 protein. The sample lists around 12,000 distinct CDR3 sequences, almost 25% occurring once. Sequenced sample: blood, either unsorted or a sorted T cell fraction (not recorded which). The source of this sequence is a human donor who was either an allogeneic HSCT recipient or a stem cell or donor lymphocyte infusion donor (not recorded which). It is not recorded whose cells these are; they may come from a transplant donor. This rearrangement joins TRBV5-1 to TRBJ2-3; 8 nucleotides line up with TRBD2. The CDR3 spells CASSLKRLARTSTDTQYF. The CDR3 DNA sequence: TGCGCCAGCAGTTTGAAGAGACTAGCGCGTACGAGCACAGATACGCAGTATTTT.